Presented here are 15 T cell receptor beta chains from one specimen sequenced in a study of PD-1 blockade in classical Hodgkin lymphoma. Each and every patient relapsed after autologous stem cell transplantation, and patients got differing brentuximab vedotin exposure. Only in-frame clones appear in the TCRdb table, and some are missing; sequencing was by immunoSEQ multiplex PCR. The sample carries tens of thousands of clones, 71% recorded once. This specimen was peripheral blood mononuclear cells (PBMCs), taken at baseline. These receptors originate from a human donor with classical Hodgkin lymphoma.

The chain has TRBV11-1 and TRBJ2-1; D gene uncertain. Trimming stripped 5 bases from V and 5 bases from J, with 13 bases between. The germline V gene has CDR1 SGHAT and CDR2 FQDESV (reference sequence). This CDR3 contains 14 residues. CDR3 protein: CASSPSRKHNEQFF. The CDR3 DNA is TGTGCCAGCAGCCCCTCGCGAAAGCACAATGAGCAGTTCTTC.

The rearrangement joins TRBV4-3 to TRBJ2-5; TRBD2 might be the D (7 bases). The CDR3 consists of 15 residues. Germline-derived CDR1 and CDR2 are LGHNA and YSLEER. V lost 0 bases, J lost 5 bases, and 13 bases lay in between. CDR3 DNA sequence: TGCGCCAGCAGCCAAGATAAGGGGGGGAGGGAGACCCAGTACTTC. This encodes CASSQDKGGRETQYF.

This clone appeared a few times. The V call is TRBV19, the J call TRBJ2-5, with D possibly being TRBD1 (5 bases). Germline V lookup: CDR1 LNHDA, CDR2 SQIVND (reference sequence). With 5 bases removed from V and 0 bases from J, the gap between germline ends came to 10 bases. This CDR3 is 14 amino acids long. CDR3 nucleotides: TGTGCCAGTAGTCCCGACAGTTACCAAGAGACCCAGTACTTC. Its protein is CASSPDSYQETQYF.

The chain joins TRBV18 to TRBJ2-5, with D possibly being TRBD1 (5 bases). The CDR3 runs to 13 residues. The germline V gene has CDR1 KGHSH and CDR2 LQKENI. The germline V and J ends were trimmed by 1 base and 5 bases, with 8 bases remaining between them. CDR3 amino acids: CASSPRGGETQYF. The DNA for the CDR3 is TGTGCCAGCTCACCACGGGGCGGCGAGACCCAGTACTTC.

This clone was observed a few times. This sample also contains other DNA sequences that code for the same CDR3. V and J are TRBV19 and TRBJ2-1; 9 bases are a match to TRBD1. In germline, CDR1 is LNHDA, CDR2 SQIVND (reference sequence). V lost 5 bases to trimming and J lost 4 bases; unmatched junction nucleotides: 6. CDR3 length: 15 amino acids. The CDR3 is CASSSRTGAYNEQFF. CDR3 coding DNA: TGTGCCAGTAGTTCAAGGACAGGGGCTTACAATGAGCAGTTCTTC.

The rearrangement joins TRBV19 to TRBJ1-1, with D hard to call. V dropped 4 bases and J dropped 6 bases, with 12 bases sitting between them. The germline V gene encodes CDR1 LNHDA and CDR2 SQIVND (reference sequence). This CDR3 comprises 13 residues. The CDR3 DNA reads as TGTGCCAGTAGTAAGGAAGGCCTCGCTGAAGCTTTCTTT. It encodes CASSKEGLAEAFF.

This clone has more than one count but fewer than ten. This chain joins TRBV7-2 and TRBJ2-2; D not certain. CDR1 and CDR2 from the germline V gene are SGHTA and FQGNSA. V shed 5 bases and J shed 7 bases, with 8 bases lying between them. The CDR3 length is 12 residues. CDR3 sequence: CASSRRVGELFF. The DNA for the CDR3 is TGTGCCAGCAGCCGAAGAGTCGGGGAGCTGTTTTTT.

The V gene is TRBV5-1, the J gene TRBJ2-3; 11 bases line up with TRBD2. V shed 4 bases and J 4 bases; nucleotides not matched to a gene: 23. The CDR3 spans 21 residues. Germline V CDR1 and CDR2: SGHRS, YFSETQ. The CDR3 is CASSLPTDTSGGLMAADTQYF. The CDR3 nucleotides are TGCGCCAGCAGCCTACCCACCGATACTAGCGGGGGACTTATGGCAGCAGATACGCAGTATTTT.

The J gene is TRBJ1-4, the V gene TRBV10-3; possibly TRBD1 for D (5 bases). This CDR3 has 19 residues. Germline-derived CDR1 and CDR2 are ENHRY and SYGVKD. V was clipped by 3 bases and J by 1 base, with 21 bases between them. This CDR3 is CAISDQNGRAGQTNEKLFF. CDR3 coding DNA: TGTGCCATCAGTGACCAAAACGGCAGGGCAGGTCAAACTAATGAAAAACTGTTTTTT.

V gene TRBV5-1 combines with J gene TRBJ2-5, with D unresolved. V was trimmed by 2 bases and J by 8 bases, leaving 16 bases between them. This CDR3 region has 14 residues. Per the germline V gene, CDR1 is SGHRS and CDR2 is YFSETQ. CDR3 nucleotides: TGCGCCAGCAGCTTAGATTTCCAAGTTAGCACCCAGTACTTC. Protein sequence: CASSLDFQVSTQYF.

The CDR3 nucleotides read TGCAGCGTTGTAGCGGCAGGTTTTAATGAAAAACTGTTTTTT. Translating it yields CSVVAAGFNEKLFF. The chain couples TRBV29-1 to TRBJ1-4; no reliable D call. Trimming removed 4 bases at V and 4 bases at J, with 13 bases between. Germline V CDR1 and CDR2: SQVTM, ANQGSEA. The CDR3 contains 14 residues.

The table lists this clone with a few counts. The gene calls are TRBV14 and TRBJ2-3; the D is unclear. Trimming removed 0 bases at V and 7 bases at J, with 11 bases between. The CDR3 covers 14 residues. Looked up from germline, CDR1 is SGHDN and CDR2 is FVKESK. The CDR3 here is CASSQDGASNTQYF. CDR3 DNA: TGTGCCAGCAGCCAAGATGGAGCATCGAATACGCAGTATTTT.

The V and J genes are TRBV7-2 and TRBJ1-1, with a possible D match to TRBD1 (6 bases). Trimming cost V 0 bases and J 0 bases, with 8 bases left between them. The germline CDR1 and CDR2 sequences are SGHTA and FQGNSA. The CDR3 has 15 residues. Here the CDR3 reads CASSLAGGLNTEAFF. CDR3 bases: TGTGCCAGCAGCTTAGCCGGGGGGCTGAACACTGAAGCTTTCTTT.

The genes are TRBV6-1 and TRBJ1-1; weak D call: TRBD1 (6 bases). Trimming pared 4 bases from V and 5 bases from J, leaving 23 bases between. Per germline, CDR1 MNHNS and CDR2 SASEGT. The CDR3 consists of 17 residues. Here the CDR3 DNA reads TGTGCCAGCAGTGCCCTCAACACCCACAGGGTTGGGACTGAAGCTTTCTTT. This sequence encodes CASSALNTHRVGTEAFF.

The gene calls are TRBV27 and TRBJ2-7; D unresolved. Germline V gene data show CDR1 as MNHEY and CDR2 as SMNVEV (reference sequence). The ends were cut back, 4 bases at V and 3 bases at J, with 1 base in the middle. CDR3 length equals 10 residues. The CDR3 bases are TGTGCCAGCAGTTACTACGAGCAGTACTTC. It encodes CASSYYEQYF.